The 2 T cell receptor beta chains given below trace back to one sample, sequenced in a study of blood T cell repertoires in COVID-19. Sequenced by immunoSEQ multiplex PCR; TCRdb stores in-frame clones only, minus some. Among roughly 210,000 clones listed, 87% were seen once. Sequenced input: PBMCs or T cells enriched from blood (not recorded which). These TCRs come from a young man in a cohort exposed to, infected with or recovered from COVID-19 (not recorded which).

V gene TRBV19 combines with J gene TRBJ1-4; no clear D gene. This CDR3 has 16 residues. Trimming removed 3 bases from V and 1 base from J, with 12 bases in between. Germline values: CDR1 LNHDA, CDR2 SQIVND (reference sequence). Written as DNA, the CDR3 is TGTGCCAGTAGTATGGGAGTCCGGCGAACTAATGAAAAACTGTTTTTT. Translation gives CASSMGVRRTNEKLFF.

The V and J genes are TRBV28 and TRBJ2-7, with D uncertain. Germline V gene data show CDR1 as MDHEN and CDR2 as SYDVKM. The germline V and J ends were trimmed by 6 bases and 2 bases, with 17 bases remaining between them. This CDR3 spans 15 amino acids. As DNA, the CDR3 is TGTGCCAGCAGGGGCGACCCGCCGAACACCTACGAGCAGTACTTC. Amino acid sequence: CASRGDPPNTYEQYF.